This TCR beta chain was sequenced during a study of blood T cell repertoires in COVID-19. Study details: Collection of acute and convalescent COVID-19 samples took place in the United States, Italy and Spain. Nucleic acid was either cDNA or gDNA, and it came from T cells, B-cell-depleted T cells, or PBMCs.

In the study's own analysis: Nucleated cell number was recorded as an estimate derived from reference gene primer amplification. Generated by immunoSEQ multiplex PCR, the TCRdb table keeps only in-frame clones and is missing some. V and J calls and clone size follow that table, whereas D and trimming were derived from the DNA. The sample contains roughly 90,000 clones, 70% to 85% of which appear only once. Germline-derived CDR1 and CDR2 are DFQATT and SNEGSKA (reference sequence). The CDR3 contains 12 residues. V was pared by 3 bases and J by 0 bases, with 5 bases between. While infection was still active, Seattle patients were enrolled and then followed longitudinally.

The receptor was derived from a woman of 80 years or more with COVID-19, enrolled during active disease. The specimen sequenced was peripheral blood. This sequence joins TRBV20-1 and TRBJ1-1, with D uncertain. In nucleotides, the CDR3 is TGCAGTGCTAGTGACGTGAACACTGAAGCTTTCTTT. Translating gives CSASDVNTEAFF.